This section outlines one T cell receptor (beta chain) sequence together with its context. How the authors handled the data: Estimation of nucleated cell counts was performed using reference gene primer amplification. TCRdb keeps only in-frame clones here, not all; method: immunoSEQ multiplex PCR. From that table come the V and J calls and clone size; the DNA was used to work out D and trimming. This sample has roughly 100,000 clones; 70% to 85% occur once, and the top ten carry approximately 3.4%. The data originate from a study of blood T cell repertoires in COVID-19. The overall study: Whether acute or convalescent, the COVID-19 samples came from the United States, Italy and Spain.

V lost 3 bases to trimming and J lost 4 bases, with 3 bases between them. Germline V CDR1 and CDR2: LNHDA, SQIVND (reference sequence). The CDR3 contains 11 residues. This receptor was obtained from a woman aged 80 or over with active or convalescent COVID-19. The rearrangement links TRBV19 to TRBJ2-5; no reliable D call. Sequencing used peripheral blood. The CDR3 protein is CASSIRETQYF. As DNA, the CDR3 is TGTGCCAGTAGTATTCGAGAGACCCAGTACTTC.